What follows describes a single T cell receptor beta chain. Its antigen is unknown. The sample holds no much larger clone one base away, and base qualities are not on file. TCRbeta CDR3 regions were amplified from genomic DNA using the immunoSEQ Assay, a bias-controlled multiplex PCR. Per the authors' processing: Nucleated cell counts per sample were estimated from amplification of reference gene primers within the assay. To quantify the absolute abundance of each unique TCRbeta CDR3 rearrangement, sequence reads were collapsed and filtered. Productive Simpson clonality was computed per sample as the square root of Simpson's diversity index over productive rearrangements. TCRdb took over this immuneACCESS table, retaining in-frame rearrangements with V and J assigned. Such tables are incomplete; in checked studies, under half of the missing clones stem from an unresolved V gene, and the remainder is unexplained. The V and J calls and clone size were taken over from that table, and D and trimming were inferred from the DNA. The sample table lists roughly 250,000 clones, around 86% of them with a count of one. The ten most abundant clones make up about 1.5% of the sample.

Participants in the prospective study were aged about 18 to 95 years, lived in over 20 United States geographic areas, and enrolled through a virtual design. In the prospective study, participants were assigned to cohorts based on the clinical history participants reported in a screening survey and a study questionnaire. Recovered participants in ImmuneRACE Cohort 3 were defined as having two consecutive negative NP/OP PCR tests, clearance from a healthcare professional, or resolution of symptoms. In the prospective study, mobile phlebotomists collected whole blood, serum and a nasopharyngeal or oropharyngeal swab from each participant. Over a roughly 2-month period, participants in the prospective study had the option of providing additional blood draws and questionnaires. Blood samples from the prospective study were shipped frozen or at room temperature prior to DNA extraction. This sample stems from a study of blood T cell repertoires in COVID-19 (dated by TCRdb to 2019 to 2021). Concerning the study at large: The collaborator samples originated in the United States, Italy and Spain and spanned the acute and convalescent phases of COVID-19. Deeply sampled blood TCRbeta repertoires from subjects exposed to, actively infected with, or recovered from COVID-19 were included in the dataset. Samples came from the ongoing ImmuneRACE study (first 160 participants) plus 1,254 subjects from 6 global collaborators. Nearly every sample came with metadata listing a de-identified subject ID, COVID-19 status, age in years and sex. The repertoires were released in a freely available public database intended as a resource for research on the immune response to SARS-CoV-2. The material from the prospective study consisted of cDNA or gDNA derived from T cells, B-cell-depleted T cells, or PBMCs. Where available, HLA class I and class II types were taken from metadata supplied by the sample provider and were not determined by assay-based typing.

Overall results and qualifications from the work: How much clinical and demographic metadata was included differed by source and by participant, and the metadata was provided uncurated.

The TCR sequence derives from a woman aged 45-65 years who had recovered from COVID-19. Source material: PBMCs or T cells enriched from blood (not recorded which).

Read as DNA, the sequence is TGTGCCAGCAGTGAATTGAGGACTCTTAACAATGAGCAGTTCTTC. Its coded protein is CASSELRTLNNEQFF. The chain links TRBV25-1 with TRBJ2-1; TRBD2 is perhaps the D gene, given 5 matching bases. The cysteine opens and the phenylalanine closes a CDR3 of 15 amino acids. Of all the DNA, just the CDR3 is kept, 45 bases in frame from base 1. CDR1 and CDR2, looked up from the germline V gene, are MGHDK and SYGVNS. Cut back by 1 base and 5 bases, the V and J ends lie 12 bases apart. Supplemented by the reference TRBV25-1 and TRBJ2-1 proteins around the CDR3, the complete variable domain is EADIYQTPRYLVIGTGKKITLECSQTMGHDKMYWYQQDPGMELHLIHYSYGVNSTEKGDLSSESTVSRIRTEHFPLTLESARPSHTSQYLCASSELRTLNNEQFFGPGTRLTVL.